This T cell receptor (beta chain) was recovered during a study of lymphopenia after photon versus proton radiotherapy. Regarding the study as a whole: Post-nadir diversity loss with photons came from oligoclonal expansion, particularly CD8+ Temra cells. Proton therapy kept repertoires fairly stable, unlike photons, which gained effector/memory cells. In patients who died, overall survival fell as post-nadir TCR diversity dropped more.

Only in-frame clones appear in the TCRdb table, and some are missing; sequencing was by immunoSEQ multiplex PCR. The top ten clones hold approximately 1.4% of a sample with more than 70,000 clones, around four fifths of them seen once. Comment on this clone: Antigen: not known.

Source: peripheral blood, taken from a patient treated with proton-based radiotherapy. The receptor's source is a man aged 55-75 years with pancreatic cancer.

CDR3 nucleotides: TGTGCCAGCAGCGATAGCGGCGGGGGCTACGAGCAGTACTTC. It codes for CASSDSGGGYEQYF. The chain is built from TRBV7-9 and TRBJ2-7, with 7 bases lining up with TRBD2. CDR1 and CDR2 from the germline V gene are SEHNR and FQNEAQ (reference sequence). This CDR3 region has 14 residues. The junction had 7 bases not matched to a gene; V was cut back by 5 bases and J by 3 bases. The complete variable domain, with remaining parts taken from reference TRBV7-9 and TRBJ2-7, reads DTGVSQNPRHKITKRGQNVTFRCDPISEHNRLYWYRQTLGQGPEFLTYFQNEAQLEKSRLLSDRFSAERPKGSFSTLEIQRTEQGDSAMYLCASSDSGGGYEQYFGPGTRLTVT.